A selection of T cell receptor beta chains follows, all from one sample in a study of T cells in Graves' hyperthyroidism and ophthalmopathy. In TCRdb, the multiplex PCR reads were re-called with MiXCR into one record per CDR3 protein. The sample consists of about 400,000 distinct CDR3 sequences, about 15% of them appearing once. Sequencing used blood. Receptors originate from a man aged 18 to 35 with Graves' ophthalmopathy. CDR3s include the opening cysteine and the closing phenylalanine or tryptophan. The D gene is left open where the match is weak. The size field is filled for only some rows; it gives once, few, many or a size class.

d_call: TRBD2
j_call: TRBJ2-1
clone_size: many
v_call: TRBV19
cdr3_nt: TGTGCCAGTAGTATATCTGGACTAGTCCCCTACAATGAGCAGTTCTTC
cdr3_aa: CASSISGLVPYNEQFF

d_call: TRBD2
j_call: TRBJ2-3
clone_size: many
v_call: TRBV5-1
cdr3_nt: TGCGCCAGCATCCAAGCGGGGGGAAGCACAGATACGCAGTATTTT
cdr3_aa: CASIQAGGSTDTQYF

d_call: TRBD2
j_call: TRBJ2-3
clone_size: many
v_call: TRBV20-1
cdr3_nt: TGCAGTGCCATACGGCCGGGGGGACTCACAGATACGCAGTATTTT
cdr3_aa: CSAIRPGGLTDTQYF

d_call: TRBD1
j_call: TRBJ1-5
clone_size: many
v_call: TRBV18
cdr3_nt: TGTGCCAGCTCACAAGGACAGGTTGACAATCAGCCCCAGCATTTT
cdr3_aa: CASSQGQVDNQPQHF

d_call: TRBD1
j_call: TRBJ1-1
clone_size: many
v_call: TRBV5-1
cdr3_nt: TGCGCCAGCAGCGCGGACAGGGGTATGAATACTGAAGCTTTCTTT
cdr3_aa: CASSADRGMNTEAFF

d_call: TRBD1
j_call: TRBJ2-2
clone_size: few
v_call: TRBV20-1
cdr3_nt: TGCAGTGGCACGACAGGGGGTGATACCGGGGAGCTGTTTTTT
cdr3_aa: CSGTTGGDTGELFF

d_call: .
j_call: TRBJ2-7
clone_size: few
v_call: TRBV29-1
cdr3_nt: TGCAGCGTTGAAGTTCTCTACGAGCAGTACTTC
cdr3_aa: CSVEVLYEQYF

d_call: .
j_call: TRBJ1-2
clone_size: many
v_call: TRBV6-1
cdr3_nt: TGTGCCAGCCGGGAAGAAAGCGGCTTAGGCTACACCTTC
cdr3_aa: CASREESGLGYTF

d_call: .
j_call: TRBJ2-1
clone_size: .
v_call: TRBV4-1
cdr3_nt: TGCGCCAGCAGCCAAGCTGACGGGAAACGGGTAGGGTACAATGAGCAGTTCTTC
cdr3_aa: CASSQADGKRVGYNEQFF

d_call: TRBD2
j_call: TRBJ2-7
clone_size: .
v_call: TRBV10-2
cdr3_nt: TGCGCCAGCAGTGAGGGCCCGGGGGGGATACCAGCGGGGGGGCCCCAAAGCACCTACGAGCAGTACTTC
cdr3_aa: CASSEGPGGIPAGGPQSTYEQYF

d_call: .
j_call: TRBJ2-5
clone_size: many
v_call: TRBV15
cdr3_nt: TGTGCCACCAGCAGAGATCGGGGCCAAGAGACCCAGTACTTC
cdr3_aa: CATSRDRGQETQYF

d_call: .
j_call: TRBJ2-1
clone_size: few
v_call: TRBV24-1
cdr3_nt: TGTGCCACCAGTGATTTTGGAGGAGGGAACAATGAGCAGTTCTTC
cdr3_aa: CATSDFGGGNNEQFF

d_call: .
j_call: TRBJ2-7
clone_size: many
v_call: TRBV6-1
cdr3_nt: TGTGCCAGTCGGCCTCCACCTTGGGGGACGGACGAGCAGTACTTC
cdr3_aa: CASRPPPWGTDEQYF

d_call: TRBD1
j_call: TRBJ1-6
clone_size: many
v_call: TRBV11-2
cdr3_nt: TGTGCCAGCAGCTTAATGGACAGGGATTCACCCCTCCACTTT
cdr3_aa: CASSLMDRDSPLHF

d_call: .
j_call: TRBJ2-1
clone_size: .
v_call: TRBV20-1
cdr3_nt: TGCAGTGTAGGAACCTACAATGAGCAGTTCTTC
cdr3_aa: CSVGTYNEQFF

d_call: .
j_call: TRBJ1-5
clone_size: many
v_call: TRBV10-3
cdr3_nt: TGTGCCATCAGTGAGTCAACAGGGAGTGGCAATCAGCCCCAGCATTTT
cdr3_aa: CAISESTGSGNQPQHF

d_call: .
j_call: TRBJ2-7
clone_size: .
v_call: TRBV7-8
cdr3_nt: TGTGCCAGCAGCCCGGGCCCAGGGTACGAGCAGTACTTC
cdr3_aa: CASSPGPGYEQYF

d_call: TRBD2
j_call: TRBJ2-3
clone_size: many
v_call: TRBV12-3/TRBV12-4
cdr3_nt: TGTGCCAGCAGTCCTTGGACTAGCGGGAGTGGAGATACGCAGTATTTT
cdr3_aa: CASSPWTSGSGDTQYF

d_call: TRBD2
j_call: TRBJ2-1
clone_size: many
v_call: TRBV6-1
cdr3_nt: TGTGCCAGCAGTAACGCCGGGACTAGCGGGGACAATGAGCAGTTCTTC
cdr3_aa: CASSNAGTSGDNEQFF

d_call: .
j_call: TRBJ1-1
clone_size: many
v_call: TRBV27
cdr3_nt: TGTGCCAGCAGTCACCAACAGGGAGCGAACACTGAAGCTTTCTTT
cdr3_aa: CASSHQQGANTEAFF

d_call: TRBD1
j_call: TRBJ1-6
clone_size: many
v_call: TRBV2
cdr3_nt: TGTGCCAGCAGTGGACAGGGGAGCTCCTATAATTCACCCCTCCACTTT
cdr3_aa: CASSGQGSSYNSPLHF

d_call: TRBD2
j_call: TRBJ2-5
clone_size: few
v_call: TRBV4-1
cdr3_nt: TGCGCCAGCAGCCGAACCTTAGCGGGAGGAGAGACCCAGTACTTC
cdr3_aa: CASSRTLAGGETQYF

d_call: TRBD2
j_call: TRBJ2-7
clone_size: .
v_call: TRBV19
cdr3_nt: TGTGCCGGTAGACCCGGACTAGCGGGGGGCTCCTACGAGCAGTACTTC
cdr3_aa: CAGRPGLAGGSYEQYF

d_call: .
j_call: TRBJ1-2
clone_size: many
v_call: TRBV20-1
cdr3_nt: TGCAGTGCTAGGGGACACTCGGCGGACTATGGCTACACCTTC
cdr3_aa: CSARGHSADYGYTF

d_call: .
j_call: TRBJ2-7
clone_size: few
v_call: TRBV5-4
cdr3_nt: TGTGCCAGCAGCTTGGAGTATGGCCCCTCCTACGAGCAGTACTTC
cdr3_aa: CASSLEYGPSYEQYF

d_call: .
j_call: TRBJ2-1
clone_size: many
v_call: TRBV11-2
cdr3_nt: TGTGCCAGCAGCTTAGGCGACTACCGGGACTACAATGAGCAGTTCTTC
cdr3_aa: CASSLGDYRDYNEQFF

d_call: TRBD2
j_call: TRBJ2-5
clone_size: many
v_call: TRBV10-3
cdr3_nt: TGTGCCATCACCCAGGGACTAGCGGTCCAAGAGACCCAGTACTTC
cdr3_aa: CAITQGLAVQETQYF

d_call: .
j_call: TRBJ1-4
clone_size: few
v_call: TRBV6-5
cdr3_nt: TGTGCCAGCAGTTACCCAGGTGAAATTAATGAAAAACTGTTTTTT
cdr3_aa: CASSYPGEINEKLFF

d_call: TRBD1
j_call: TRBJ2-5
clone_size: many
v_call: TRBV7-6
cdr3_nt: TGTGCCAGCAGCTCACAGGGGGTATCGCAAGAGACCCAGTACTTC
cdr3_aa: CASSSQGVSQETQYF

d_call: TRBD1
j_call: TRBJ1-1
clone_size: .
v_call: TRBV19
cdr3_nt: TGTGCCAGTACCTATCGGACAGGGTGGGACACTGAAGCTTTCTTT
cdr3_aa: CASTYRTGWDTEAFF

d_call: .
j_call: TRBJ1-4
clone_size: many
v_call: TRBV27
cdr3_nt: TGTGCCAGCGCTCGGAGGGGTACGCGTAATGAAAAACTGTTTTTT
cdr3_aa: CASARRGTRNEKLFF